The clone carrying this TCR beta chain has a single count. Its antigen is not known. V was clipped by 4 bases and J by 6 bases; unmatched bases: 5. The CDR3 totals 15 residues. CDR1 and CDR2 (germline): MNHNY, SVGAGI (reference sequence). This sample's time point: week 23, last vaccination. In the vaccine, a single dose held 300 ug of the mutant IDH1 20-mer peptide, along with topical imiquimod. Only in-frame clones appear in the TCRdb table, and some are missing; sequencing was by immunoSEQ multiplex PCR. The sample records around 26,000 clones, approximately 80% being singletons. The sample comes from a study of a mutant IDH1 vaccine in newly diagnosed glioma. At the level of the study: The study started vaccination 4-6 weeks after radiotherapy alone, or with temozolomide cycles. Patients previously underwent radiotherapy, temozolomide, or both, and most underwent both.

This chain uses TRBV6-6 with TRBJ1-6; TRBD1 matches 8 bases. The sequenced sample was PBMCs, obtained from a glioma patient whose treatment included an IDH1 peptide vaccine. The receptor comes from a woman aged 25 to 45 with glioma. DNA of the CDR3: TGTGCCAGCAGTTTCGGACAGGGTGGTAATTCACCCCTCCACTTT. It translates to CASSFGQGGNSPLHF.